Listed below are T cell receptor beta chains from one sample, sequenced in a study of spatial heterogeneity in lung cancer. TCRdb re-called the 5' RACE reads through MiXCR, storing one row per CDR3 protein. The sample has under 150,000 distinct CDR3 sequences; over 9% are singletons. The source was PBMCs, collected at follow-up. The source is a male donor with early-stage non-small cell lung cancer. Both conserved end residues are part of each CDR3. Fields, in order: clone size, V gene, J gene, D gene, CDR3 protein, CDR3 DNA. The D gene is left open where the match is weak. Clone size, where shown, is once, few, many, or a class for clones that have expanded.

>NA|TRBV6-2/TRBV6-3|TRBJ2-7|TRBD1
CASMTTGQLPYEQYF
TGTGCCAGCATGACGACGGGACAGTTGCCCTACGAGCAGTACTTC
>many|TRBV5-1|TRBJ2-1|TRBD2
CASSWGLAGMDEQFF
TGCGCCAGCAGCTGGGGGCTAGCGGGGATGGATGAGCAGTTCTTC
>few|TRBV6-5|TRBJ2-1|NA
CASKSGFAYNEQFF
TGTGCCAGCAAATCAGGGTTCGCCTACAATGAGCAGTTCTTC
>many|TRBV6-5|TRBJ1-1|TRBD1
CASTGQGGSGAFF
TGTGCCAGCACCGGACAGGGGGGATCTGGAGCTTTCTTT
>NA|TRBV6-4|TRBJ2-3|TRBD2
CASSAHSSGPSTDTQYF
TGTGCCAGCAGCGCCCATTCTAGCGGGCCTAGCACAGATACGCAGTATTTT
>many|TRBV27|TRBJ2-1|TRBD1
CASTPGTGAMISYNEQFF
TGTGCCAGCACCCCCGGGACAGGGGCTATGATTTCCTACAATGAGCAGTTCTTC
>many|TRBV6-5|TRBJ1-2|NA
CASRDSYGYTF
TGTGCCAGCAGGGACAGCTATGGCTACACCTTC
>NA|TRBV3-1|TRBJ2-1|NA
CASSQAYNEQFF
TGTGCCAGCAGCCAGGCTTACAATGAGCAGTTCTTC
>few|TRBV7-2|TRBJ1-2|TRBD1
CASSFQYGTGSYGYTF
TGTGCCAGCAGCTTCCAATACGGGACAGGTTCCTATGGCTACACCTTC
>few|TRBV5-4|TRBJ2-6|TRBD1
CASSFQGGVRANVLTF
TGTGCCAGCAGCTTTCAAGGGGGCGTAAGGGCCAACGTCCTGACTTTC
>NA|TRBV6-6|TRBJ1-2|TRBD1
CASSYSPTGDDGYTF
TGTGCCAGCAGTTACTCGCCTACAGGGGATGATGGCTACACCTTC
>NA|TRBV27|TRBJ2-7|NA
CASSFWGSYEQHF
TGTGCCAGCAGTTTTTGGGGGTCCTACGAGCAGCACTTC
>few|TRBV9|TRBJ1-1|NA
CASSAGMEFRTEAFF
TGTGCCAGCAGCGCAGGGATGGAGTTTAGGACTGAAGCTTTCTTT
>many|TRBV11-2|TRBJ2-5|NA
CASSLGRMAETQYF
TGTGCCAGCAGCTTAGGGCGCATGGCGGAGACCCAGTACTTC
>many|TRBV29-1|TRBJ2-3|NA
CSIEKLDTQYF
TGCAGCATAGAGAAGCTAGATACGCAGTATTTT
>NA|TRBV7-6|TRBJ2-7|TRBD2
CASSLESAGGHEQYF
TGTGCCAGCAGCTTAGAATCAGCGGGGGGGCACGAGCAGTACTTC
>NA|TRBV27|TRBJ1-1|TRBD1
CASIPLGQINTEAFF
TGTGCCAGCATCCCCTTGGGACAGATTAACACTGAAGCTTTCTTT
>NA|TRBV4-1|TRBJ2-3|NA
CASSQGSGLQVTDTQYF
TGCGCCAGCAGCCAAGGTAGCGGTTTACAAGTCACAGATACGCAGTATTTT
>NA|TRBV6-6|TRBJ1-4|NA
CASKAATANEKLFF
TGTGCCAGCAAGGCCGCTACCGCAAATGAAAAACTGTTTTTT
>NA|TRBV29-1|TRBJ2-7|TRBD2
CSGVGLAGYEQYF
TGCAGCGGTGTCGGACTAGCGGGGTACGAGCAGTACTTC
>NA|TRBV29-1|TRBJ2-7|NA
CSVIQGGSYEQYF
TGCAGCGTGATACAGGGTGGCTCCTACGAGCAGTACTTC
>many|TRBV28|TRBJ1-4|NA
CASGREPGNEKLFF
TGTGCCAGCGGCCGGGAGCCGGGGAATGAAAAACTGTTTTTT
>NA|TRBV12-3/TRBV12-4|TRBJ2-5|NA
CASSLAGLIETQYF
TGTGCCAGCAGTTTAGCTGGCCTCATTGAGACCCAGTACTTC
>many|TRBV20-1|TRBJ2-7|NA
CSARREPPGYEQYF
TGCAGTGCTCGCCGGGAGCCACCGGGGTACGAGCAGTACTTC
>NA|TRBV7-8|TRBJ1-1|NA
CASSRRVDTEAFF
TGTGCCAGCAGCCGAAGGGTGGACACTGAAGCTTTCTTT
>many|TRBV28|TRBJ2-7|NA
CAIDRGRYSYEQYF
TGTGCCATCGACCGGGGACGGTACTCCTACGAGCAGTACTTC
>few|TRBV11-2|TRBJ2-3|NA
CASSRIVTGARTDTQYF
TGTGCCAGCAGCCGGATCGTGACGGGGGCCCGCACAGATACGCAGTATTTT
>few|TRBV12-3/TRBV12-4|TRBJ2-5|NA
CASSLRLGETQYF
TGTGCCAGCAGTTTACGGCTGGGGGAGACCCAGTACTTC
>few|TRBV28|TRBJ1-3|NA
CASSSGDLSGNTIYF
TGTGCCAGCAGTTCGGGTGACCTAAGCGGAAACACCATATATTTT
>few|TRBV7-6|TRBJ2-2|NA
CASSQGAENTGELFF
TGTGCCAGCAGCCAAGGGGCGGAGAACACCGGGGAGCTGTTTTTT
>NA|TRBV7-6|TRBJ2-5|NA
CASSLAGGLQETQYF
TGTGCCAGCAGCTTAGCGGGGGGGCTCCAAGAGACCCAGTACTTC
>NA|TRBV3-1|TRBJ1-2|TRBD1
CASSLVQGAGGYTF
TGTGCCAGCAGCCTAGTCCAGGGGGCGGGAGGCTACACCTTC
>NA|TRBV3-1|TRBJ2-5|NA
CASSQTRYSAEETQYF
TGTGCCAGCAGCCAGACTAGGTACTCCGCCGAAGAGACCCAGTACTTC
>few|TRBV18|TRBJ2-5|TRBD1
CASSATYKGQSSQETQYF
TGTGCCAGCTCCGCGACTTACAAGGGACAGTCCTCCCAAGAGACCCAGTACTTC
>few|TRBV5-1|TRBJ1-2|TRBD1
CASSLGGAGGYTF
TGCGCCAGCAGCTTAGGGGGCGCCGGTGGCTACACCTTC
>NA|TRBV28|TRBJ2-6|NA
CASSLYTRGANVLTF
TGTGCCAGCAGTTTATATACGAGAGGGGCCAACGTCCTGACTTTC
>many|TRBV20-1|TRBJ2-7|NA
CSAPRDSGTYEQYF
TGCAGTGCTCCCCGGGACTCCGGCACCTACGAGCAGTACTTC
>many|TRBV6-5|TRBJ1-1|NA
CASKGPGTEAFF
TGTGCCAGCAAGGGCCCAGGGACTGAAGCTTTCTTT
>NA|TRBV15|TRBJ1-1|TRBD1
CATSPRTGGAGEAFF
TGTGCCACCAGCCCACGGACAGGGGGCGCGGGTGAAGCTTTCTTT
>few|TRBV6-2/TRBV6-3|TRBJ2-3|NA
CASRRSTSSHPYF
TGTGCCAGCCGGCGGTCAACTAGTTCTCATCCGTATTTT
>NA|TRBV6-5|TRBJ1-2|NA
CASSYSGQGNYGYTF
TGTGCCAGCAGTTACTCGGGGCAGGGAAACTATGGCTACACCTTC
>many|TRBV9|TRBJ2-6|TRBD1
CASSFRSGGAESGANVLTF
TGTGCCAGCAGCTTCCGGTCAGGGGGCGCAGAATCTGGGGCCAACGTCCTGACTTTC